The 6 T cell receptor beta chains given below trace back to one sample, sequenced in a study of blood T cell repertoires in COVID-19. The protocol was immunoSEQ multiplex PCR, while the TCRdb copy is restricted to in-frame clones and leaves out a portion. The data hold hundreds of thousands of clones, with around 88% observed a single time. The material sequenced was PBMCs or T cells enriched from blood (not recorded which). The receptors here all came from a woman in her thirties or forties who had recovered from COVID-19.

The rearrangement joins TRBV28 to TRBJ1-2, with D perhaps matching TRBD1 (5 bases). The CDR3 length is 15 residues. The germline gives CDR1 MDHEN, CDR2 SYDVKM. Deletions cut 6 bases from V and 3 bases from J, with 17 bases between. CDR3 coding DNA: TGTGCCAGCAGACCTCCGGGGGTCAGGGACTATGGCTACACCTTC. Protein sequence: CASRPPGVRDYGYTF.

This sequence joins TRBV10-3 and TRBJ2-7, with 9 positions matching TRBD1. Germline lookup yields CDR1 ENHRY and CDR2 SYGVKD. CDR3 length equals 13 residues. V lost 11 bases, J lost 6 bases, and 11 bases stayed unmatched. The CDR3 spells CASSGTGKGEQYF. The CDR3 nucleotides are TGTGCCTCGTCCGGGACAGGGAAGGGCGAGCAGTACTTC.

V usage is TRBV19 and J usage is TRBJ2-7; 9 nucleotides agree with TRBD2. The length of the CDR3 is 15 residues. The V segment lost 5 bases and the J segment 6 bases; nucleotides outside the gene matches: 11. Per germline, CDR1 LNHDA and CDR2 SQIVND (reference sequence). The DNA for the CDR3 is TGTGCCAGTAGTGAGCTGGCGGGAGGGAGTGGCGAGCAGTACTTC. It encodes CASSELAGGSGEQYF.

The chain combines TRBV18 with TRBJ2-7; TRBD1 aligns across 10 bases. The CDR3 covers 17 residues. Per the germline V gene, CDR1 is KGHSH and CDR2 is LQKENI. The V and J ends lost 3 bases and 5 bases, in that order; junction bases with no gene match: 13. CDR3 protein: CASSPPNRDRGNHEQYF. CDR3 DNA: TGTGCCAGCTCACCCCCAAACCGGGACAGGGGAAATCACGAGCAGTACTTC.

V and J are TRBV28 and TRBJ1-4, with D perhaps matching TRBD1 (5 bases). Trimming removed 6 bases from V and 4 bases from J, with 9 bases in between. The CDR3 totals 13 residues. Germline CDR1 MDHEN, CDR2 SYDVKM. The CDR3 protein is CASSRQINEKLFF. CDR3 coding DNA: TGTGCCAGCAGCCGACAGATTAATGAAAAACTGTTTTTT.

The chain recombines TRBV7-8 with TRBJ2-7; 9 nucleotides line up with TRBD1. V lost 5 bases and J lost 6; bases outside the gene matches: 11. Per germline, CDR1 SGHVS and CDR2 FQNEAQ. The CDR3 is made up of 15 amino acids. The CDR3 nucleotides are TGTGCCAGCAGCCGAGCCGGGACAGGGCGAATCGAGCAGTACTTC. Encoded protein: CASSRAGTGRIEQYF.